This T cell receptor (beta chain) was recovered during a study of CD8+ T cells in alopecia areata. Study in general: People stayed on tofacitinib for 6 to 18 months, then stopped the drug for 6 months.

This clone was seen a handful of times. Sequencing templates came from extracted RNA that was reverse transcribed into cDNA. The method was immunoSEQ multiplex PCR; TCRdb's version includes in-frame clones alone and lacks a portion of them. The sample has fewer than 15,000 clones, around 63% seen once. The treatment denotes: oral pan-JAK inhibitor, 5-10 mg twice daily. The study team obtained lesional scalp punch biopsies and peripheral blood from alopecia areata patients. Germline loops: CDR1 GTSNPN, CDR2 SVGIG (reference sequence). The CDR3 is made up of 13 amino acids. Trimming removed 4 bases from V and 3 bases from J, with 10 bases in between.

The sample here was skin, taken at week 4, from a patient treated with tofacitinib. The TCR comes from a human donor with alopecia areata. The rearrangement joins TRBV30 to TRBJ2-1, with D perhaps matching TRBD2 (5 bases). The CDR3 reads CAWMNSVYNEQFF. CDR3 DNA: TGTGCCTGGATGAATAGCGTCTACAATGAGCAGTTCTTC.